A single sample is the source of the 24 T cell receptor beta chains below, sequenced in a study of T cell responses to AZD1222 COVID-19 vaccine. Sequenced by immunoSEQ multiplex PCR; TCRdb stores in-frame clones only, minus some. The table lists about 140,000 clones, more than 70% of them singletons. The source material was peripheral blood, sampled on day 0 of AZD1222 vaccination. These receptor sequences come from an adult in good health.

CDR3 loop: CSGAGGDDATEAFF. CDR3 nucleotides: TGCAGCGGGGCCGGGGGCGATGATGCCACTGAAGCTTTCTTT. V gene TRBV29-1 combines with J gene TRBJ1-1; perhaps TRBD1 as D (6 bases). Germline V CDR1 and CDR2: SQVTM, ANQGSEA. The CDR3 spans 14 residues. Trimming removed 7 bases at V and 4 bases at J, with 19 bases between.

This chain connects TRBV28 to TRBJ2-1, with 10 bases matching TRBD1. The junction had 10 bases not matched to a gene; V was cut back by 1 base and J by 4 bases. Germline V lookup: CDR1 MDHEN, CDR2 SYDVKM. The CDR3 runs to 18 residues. Here the CDR3 DNA reads TGTGCCAGCAGTTTATACCCCTTGACAGGGGGCTCGTACAATGAGCAGTTCTTC. Translating it yields CASSLYPLTGGSYNEQFF.

With regard to this clone: The sample holds other DNA sequences that translate to the same CDR3. The V and J genes are TRBV4-2 and TRBJ2-7; 7 nucleotides agree with TRBD1. In germline, CDR1 is LGHNA, CDR2 YNFKEQ. After removal of 3 bases from V and 4 bases from J, the junction contained 9 bases not matched to a gene. The CDR3 totals 15 residues. CDR3 residues: CASSQGDRVGYEQYF. The CDR3 DNA follows: TGTGCCAGCAGCCAGGGAGACAGGGTGGGATACGAGCAGTACTTC.

The chain has TRBV11-2 and TRBJ2-3; D is unclear. Germline V gene lookup returns CDR1 SGHAT and CDR2 FQNNGV. This CDR3 comprises 10 residues. The ends were cut back, 11 bases at V and 4 bases at J, with 7 bases in the middle. The DNA for the CDR3 is TGTGCCTCGGGCCCAGATACGCAGTATTTT. It codes for CASGPDTQYF.

V gene TRBV7-2 combines with J gene TRBJ1-6, with TRBD1 as a possible D gene (6 bases). The V and J ends lost 1 base and 7 bases respectively, with 11 bases between them. Germline V gene lookup returns CDR1 SGHTA and CDR2 FQGNSA. The CDR3 sequence is 15 residues long. The CDR3 region has the DNA TGTGCCAGCAGCTTAGGGGGGGCGCAAAATTCACCCCTCCACTTT. Translation: CASSLGGAQNSPLHF.

DNA of the CDR3: TGTGCCAGCAGTGAATTTAGTGAAAATGAAAAACTGTTTTTT. It codes for CASSEFSENEKLFF. The V and J genes are TRBV6-1 and TRBJ1-4; D is unresolved. V shed 2 bases and J shed 5 bases, with 9 bases lying between them. The CDR3 has 14 residues. Germline CDR1 MNHNS, CDR2 SASEGT.

This clone was observed a handful of times. J is TRBJ2-4 and V is TRBV13; the D gene is possibly TRBD2 (6 bases). Trimming removed 0 bases at V and 0 bases at J, with 12 bases between. This CDR3 has 17 residues. Germline-derived CDR1 and CDR2 are PRHDT and FYEKMQ (reference sequence). CDR3 nucleotides: TGTGCCAGCAGCTTAGGGGCTAGCGACCCAGCCAAAAACATTCAGTACTTC. Translating gives CASSLGASDPAKNIQYF.

This chain connects TRBV28 to TRBJ2-7; D gene unclear. V was pared by 6 bases and J by 3 bases, with 12 bases between. The CDR3 length is 13 residues. Looked up from germline, CDR1 is MDHEN and CDR2 is SYDVKM. CDR3 bases: TGTGCCAGCAGGATAGGGATGATCTACGAGCAGTACTTC. Translated: CASRIGMIYEQYF.

This clone was counted a single time. This chain uses TRBV18 with TRBJ2-7; no definite D call. Trimming pared 3 bases from V and 0 bases from J, leaving 3 bases between. CDR1 and CDR2 from the germline V gene are KGHSH and LQKENI. This CDR3 is built from 12 residues. The CDR3 DNA follows: TGTGCCAGCTCACCGAACTCCTACGAGCAGTACTTC. Amino acids: CASSPNSYEQYF.

The chain has TRBV4-3 and TRBJ1-4, with 8 bases fitting TRBD1. Losses at the gene ends were 3 bases for V and 5 bases for J; bases not matched to a gene: 5. The germline V gene encodes CDR1 LGHNA and CDR2 YSLEER. This CDR3 is built from 15 residues. CDR3 sequence: CASSQDGTGNEKLFF. CDR3 DNA: TGCGCCAGCAGCCAGGATGGGACAGGCAATGAAAAACTGTTTTTT.

The rearrangement links TRBV15 to TRBJ2-1, with D perhaps TRBD2 (6 bases). V lost 5 bases and J 5 bases, leaving 16 bases between the germline ends. The CDR3 contains 15 residues. Per the germline V gene, CDR1 is LNHNV and CDR2 is YYDKDF (reference sequence). The DNA of the CDR3 is TGTGCCACCAGCCGCACGGCCGGGGGAAACAATGAGCAGTTCTTC. Encoded protein: CATSRTAGGNNEQFF.

The V and J genes are TRBV15 and TRBJ1-2; weak D call: TRBD1 (6 bases). The V end lost 9 bases, the J end lost 4 bases, and 15 bases lay between the germline ends. The CDR3 is 13 residues long. Germline loops: CDR1 LNHNV, CDR2 YYDKDF (reference sequence). The CDR3 region has the DNA TGTGCCACAACTCCAGGGGCGAGCTATGGCTACACCTTC. It translates to CATTPGASYGYTF.

This clone occurred once. The chain carries TRBV6-5 and TRBJ2-3, with D perhaps matching TRBD2 (6 bases). V lost 4 bases, J lost 4 bases, and 15 bases lay in between. CDR3 length: 15 residues. Germline V lookup: CDR1 MNHEY, CDR2 SVGAGI. CDR3 residues: CASSLYGGNSDTQYF. The CDR3 DNA is TGTGCCAGCAGTTTATACGGCGGGAACTCAGATACGCAGTATTTT.

This CDR3 reads CASSEWGGQPQHF. The CDR3 DNA sequence: TGTGCCAGCAGTGAATGGGGGGGTCAGCCCCAGCATTTT. The gene calls are TRBV2 and TRBJ1-5, with D maybe TRBD1 (5 bases). V lost 2 bases, J lost 6 bases, and 8 bases lay in between. This CDR3 has 13 residues. Per the germline V gene, CDR1 is SNHLY and CDR2 is FYNNEI.

J is TRBJ2-1 and V is TRBV7-9, with TRBD2 matching 10 bases. With 4 bases clipped from V and 5 bases from J, the junction kept 8 bases outside the gene matches. CDR3 length: 16 amino acids. Germline V CDR1 and CDR2: SEHNR, FQNEAQ (reference sequence). CDR3 protein: CASSSPGLAKNNEQFF. The CDR3 DNA reads TGTGCCAGCAGCTCACCGGGACTAGCGAAAAACAATGAGCAGTTCTTC.

The V gene is TRBV6-4, the J gene TRBJ1-1; D not resolved. CDR3 length: 13 residues. V lost 6 bases and J lost 3, with 11 bases in between. Germline V CDR1 and CDR2: MRHNA, SNTAGT. The CDR3 loop is CASSFRRDTEAFF. Here the CDR3 DNA reads TGTGCCAGCAGCTTCCGGAGGGACACTGAAGCTTTCTTT.

V gene TRBV6-5 combines with J gene TRBJ1-2, with D possibly matching TRBD1 (5 bases). Trimming removed 0 bases from V and 8 bases from J, with 13 bases in between. The CDR3 consists of 14 residues. Germline lookup yields CDR1 MNHEY and CDR2 SVGAGI. The CDR3 region has the DNA TGTGCCAGCAGTTACTCGAGTGGGGGGAGAGGCTACACCTTC. Protein sequence: CASSYSSGGRGYTF.

The chain carries TRBV2 and TRBJ1-3; no definite D call. The CDR3 totals 15 residues. Germline CDR1 and CDR2: SNHLY and FYNNEI. Trimming shortened V by 5 bases and J by 2 bases, and 13 bases separated the two germline ends. The chain's CDR3 is CASSLQLHTGNTIYF. In nucleotides, the CDR3 is TGTGCCAGCAGTCTACAGCTCCACACTGGAAACACCATATATTTT.

The rearrangement uses TRBV5-1 and TRBJ2-3; possible D gene TRBD2, 6 bases. The V end was cut by 0 bases, the J end by 2 bases, with 10 bases between. The CDR3 is 15 amino acids. Looked up from germline, CDR1 is SGHRS and CDR2 is YFSETQ. CDR3 DNA: TGCGCCAGCAGCTTGGATGCGGGGTACACAGATACGCAGTATTTT. Amino acids: CASSLDAGYTDTQYF.

This sequence joins TRBV7-9 and TRBJ2-1, with 8 nucleotides matching TRBD1. The CDR3 is 12 amino acids. After removal of 5 bases from V and 14 bases from J, the junction contained 8 bases not matched to a gene. Germline V lookup: CDR1 SEHNR, CDR2 FQNEAQ (reference sequence). The CDR3 DNA sequence: TGTGCCAGCAGCCTAGGACAGGGTCGTGAGTTCTTC. It yields the protein CASSLGQGREFF.

The genes are TRBV11-2 and TRBJ2-5; D possibly matches TRBD1 or TRBD2 (5 bases each). Germline assignment: CDR1 SGHAT and CDR2 FQNNGV. With 1 base removed from V and 4 bases from J, the gap between germline ends came to 19 bases. The CDR3 contains 17 residues. CDR3 sequence: CASSLVGTGPRGETQYF. CDR3 in DNA: TGTGCCAGCAGCTTAGTCGGAACGGGACCTCGGGGAGAGACCCAGTACTTC.

The chain is built from TRBV4-1 and TRBJ1-1; D not certain. Germline V CDR1 and CDR2: MGHRA, YSYEKL. The CDR3 has 13 amino acids. The V and J ends lost 6 bases and 1 base respectively, with 9 bases between them. The DNA of the CDR3 is TGCGCCAGCAGTTTTCGTCGGAACACTGAAGCTTTCTTT. Translating gives CASSFRRNTEAFF.

The chain joins TRBV30 to TRBJ1-5; the D gene is possibly TRBD1 (6 bases). CDR3 length: 13 residues. Germline V gene sequence: CDR1 GTSNPN, CDR2 SVGIG (reference sequence). V lost 0 bases to trimming and J lost 6 bases, with 9 bases between them. CDR3 region: CAWSVGGAQPQHF. The CDR3 DNA sequence: TGTGCCTGGAGTGTAGGGGGAGCTCAGCCCCAGCATTTT.

The chain employs TRBV15 and TRBJ2-2, with TRBD1 matching 8 bases. The J segment lost 1 base and the V segment lost 0 bases, leaving 7 bases of the junction unmatched. The germline CDR1 and CDR2 sequences are LNHNV and YYDKDF (reference sequence). The CDR3 has 18 amino acids. The CDR3 reads CATSREAPGTGNTGELFF. The CDR3 DNA reads as TGTGCCACCAGCAGAGAGGCTCCCGGGACAGGGAACACCGGGGAGCTGTTTTTT.